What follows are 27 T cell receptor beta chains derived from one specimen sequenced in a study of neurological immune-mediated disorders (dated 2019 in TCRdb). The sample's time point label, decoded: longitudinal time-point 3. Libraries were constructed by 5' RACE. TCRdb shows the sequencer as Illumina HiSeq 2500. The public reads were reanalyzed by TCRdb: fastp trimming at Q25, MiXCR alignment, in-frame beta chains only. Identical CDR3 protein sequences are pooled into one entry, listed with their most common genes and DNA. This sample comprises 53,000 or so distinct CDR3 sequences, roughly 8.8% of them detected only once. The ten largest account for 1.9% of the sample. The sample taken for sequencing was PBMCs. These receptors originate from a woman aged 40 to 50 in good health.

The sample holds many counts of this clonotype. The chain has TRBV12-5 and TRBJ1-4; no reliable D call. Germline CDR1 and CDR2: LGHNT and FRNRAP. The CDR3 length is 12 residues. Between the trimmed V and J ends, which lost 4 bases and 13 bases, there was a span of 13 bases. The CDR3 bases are TGTGCTAGTGGTTCCTCCGAACTGGGACTGTTTTTT. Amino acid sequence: CASGSSELGLFF.

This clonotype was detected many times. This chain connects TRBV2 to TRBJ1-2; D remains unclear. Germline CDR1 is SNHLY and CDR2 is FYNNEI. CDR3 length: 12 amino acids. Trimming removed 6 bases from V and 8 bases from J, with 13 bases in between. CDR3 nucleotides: TGTGCCAGCAGGGAAAGAGGGAGCGGCTACACCTTC. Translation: CASRERGSGYTF.

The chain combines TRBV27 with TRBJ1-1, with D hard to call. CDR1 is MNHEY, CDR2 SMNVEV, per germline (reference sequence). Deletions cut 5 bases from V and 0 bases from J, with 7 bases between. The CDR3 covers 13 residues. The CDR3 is CASSLNMNTEAFF. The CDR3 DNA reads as TGTGCCAGCAGTCTTAACATGAACACTGAAGCTTTCTTT.

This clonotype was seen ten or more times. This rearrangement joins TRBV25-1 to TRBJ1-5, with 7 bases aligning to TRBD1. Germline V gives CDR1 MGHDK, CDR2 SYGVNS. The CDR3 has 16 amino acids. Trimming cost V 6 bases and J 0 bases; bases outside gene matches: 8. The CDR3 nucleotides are TGTGCCAGCAGCCCCGGGACAGCGTATAGCAATCAGCCCCAGCATTTT. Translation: CASSPGTAYSNQPQHF.

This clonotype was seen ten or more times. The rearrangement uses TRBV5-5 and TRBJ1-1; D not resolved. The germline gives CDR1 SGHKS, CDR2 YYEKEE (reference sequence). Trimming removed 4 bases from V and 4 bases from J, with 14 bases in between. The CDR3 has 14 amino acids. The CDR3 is CASSIVGRSTEAFF. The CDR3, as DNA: TGTGCCAGCAGCATCGTGGGGAGAAGCACTGAAGCTTTCTTT.

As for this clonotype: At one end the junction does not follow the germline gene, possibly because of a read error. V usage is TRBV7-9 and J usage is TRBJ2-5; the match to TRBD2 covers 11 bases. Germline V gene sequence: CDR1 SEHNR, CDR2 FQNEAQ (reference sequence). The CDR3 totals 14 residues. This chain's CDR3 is CAGSSGGRQETQNF. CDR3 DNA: TGTGCCGGCTCTAGCGGGGGGCGCCAAGAGACCCAGAACTTC.

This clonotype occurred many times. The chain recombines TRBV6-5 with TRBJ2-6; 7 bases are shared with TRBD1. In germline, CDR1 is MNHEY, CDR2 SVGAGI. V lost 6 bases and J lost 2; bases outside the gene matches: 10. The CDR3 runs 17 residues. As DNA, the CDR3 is TGTGCCAGCAGACAGGGGCCACGCCTGACTGGGGCCAACGTCCTGACTTTC. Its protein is CASRQGPRLTGANVLTF.

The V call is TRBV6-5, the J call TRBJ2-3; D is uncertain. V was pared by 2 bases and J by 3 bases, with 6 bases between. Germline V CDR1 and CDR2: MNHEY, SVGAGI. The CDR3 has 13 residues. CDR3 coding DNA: TGTGCCAGCAGTTACAGGGTGACAGATACGCAGTATTTT. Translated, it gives CASSYRVTDTQYF.

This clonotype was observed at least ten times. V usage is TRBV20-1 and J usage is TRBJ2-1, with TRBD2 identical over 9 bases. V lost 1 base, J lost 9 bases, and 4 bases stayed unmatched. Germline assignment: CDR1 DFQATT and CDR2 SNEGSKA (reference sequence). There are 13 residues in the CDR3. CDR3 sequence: CSARAAGGGEQFF. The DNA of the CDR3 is TGCAGTGCTAGAGCCGCGGGGGGGGGTGAGCAGTTCTTC.

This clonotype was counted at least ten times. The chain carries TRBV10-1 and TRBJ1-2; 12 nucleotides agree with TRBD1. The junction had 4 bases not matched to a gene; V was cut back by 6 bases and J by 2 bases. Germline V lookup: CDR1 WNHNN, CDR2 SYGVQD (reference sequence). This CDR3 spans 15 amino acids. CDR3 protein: CASSAGQGANYGYTF. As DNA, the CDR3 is TGCGCCAGCAGCGCGGGACAGGGGGCGAACTATGGCTACACCTTC.

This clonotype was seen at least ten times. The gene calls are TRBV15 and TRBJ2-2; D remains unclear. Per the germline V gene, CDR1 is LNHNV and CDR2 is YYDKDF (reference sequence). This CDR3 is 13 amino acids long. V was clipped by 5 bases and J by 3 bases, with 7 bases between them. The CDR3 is CATSLGYTGELFF. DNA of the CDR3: TGTGCCACCAGCCTTGGTTACACCGGGGAGCTGTTTTTT.

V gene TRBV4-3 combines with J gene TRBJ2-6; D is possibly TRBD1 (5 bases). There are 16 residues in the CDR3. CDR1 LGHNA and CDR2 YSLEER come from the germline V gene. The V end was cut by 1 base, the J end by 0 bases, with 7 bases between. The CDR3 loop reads CASSQGGLSGANVLTF. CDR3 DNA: TGCGCCAGCAGCCAAGGGGGCCTCTCTGGGGCCAACGTCCTGACTTTC.

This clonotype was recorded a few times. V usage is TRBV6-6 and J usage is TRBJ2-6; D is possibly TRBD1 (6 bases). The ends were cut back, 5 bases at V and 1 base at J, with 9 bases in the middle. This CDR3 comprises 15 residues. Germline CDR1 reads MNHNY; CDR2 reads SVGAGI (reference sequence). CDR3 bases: TGTGCCAGCAGTCACGACAGGTCTGGGGCCAACGTCCTGACTTTC. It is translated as CASSHDRSGANVLTF.

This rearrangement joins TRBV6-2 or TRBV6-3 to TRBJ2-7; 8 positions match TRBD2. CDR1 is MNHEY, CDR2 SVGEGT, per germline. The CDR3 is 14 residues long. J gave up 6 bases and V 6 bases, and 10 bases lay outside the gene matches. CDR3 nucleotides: TGTGCCAGCAGCCGGGAGCGGGAGATTCTCGAGCAGTACTTC. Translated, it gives CASSREREILEQYF.

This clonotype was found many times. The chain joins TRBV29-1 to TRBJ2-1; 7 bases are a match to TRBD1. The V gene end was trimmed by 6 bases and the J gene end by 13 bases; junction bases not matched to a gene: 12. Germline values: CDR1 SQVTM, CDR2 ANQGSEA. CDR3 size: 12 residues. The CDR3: CSVPDRVWGQFF. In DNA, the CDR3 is TGCAGCGTCCCCGACAGGGTGTGGGGACAGTTCTTC.

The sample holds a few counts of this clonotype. For the CDR3, the DNA is TGTGCCAGCGGTAGATTACCCCGGGATAGCAATCAGCCCCAGCATTTT. It specifies CASGRLPRDSNQPQHF. The rearrangement joins TRBV6-1 to TRBJ1-5; D gene ambiguous. From germline, CDR1 is MNHNS and CDR2 SASEGT. Trimming shortened V by 8 bases and J by 0 bases, and 17 bases separated the two germline ends. This CDR3 contains 16 residues.

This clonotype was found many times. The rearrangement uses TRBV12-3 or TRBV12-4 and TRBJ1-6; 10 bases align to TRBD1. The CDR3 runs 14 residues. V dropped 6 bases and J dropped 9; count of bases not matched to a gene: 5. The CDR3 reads CASSSGTGASPLHF. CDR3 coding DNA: TGTGCCAGCAGCTCAGGGACAGGGGCTTCACCCCTCCACTTT.

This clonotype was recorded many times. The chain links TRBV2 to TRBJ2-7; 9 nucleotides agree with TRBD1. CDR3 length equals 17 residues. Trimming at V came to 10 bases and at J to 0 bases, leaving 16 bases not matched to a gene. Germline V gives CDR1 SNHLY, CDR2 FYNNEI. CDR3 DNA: TGTGCCATCAGAACTTCAACCGGGACAGGGAACTCCTACGAGCAGTACTTC. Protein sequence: CAIRTSTGTGNSYEQYF.

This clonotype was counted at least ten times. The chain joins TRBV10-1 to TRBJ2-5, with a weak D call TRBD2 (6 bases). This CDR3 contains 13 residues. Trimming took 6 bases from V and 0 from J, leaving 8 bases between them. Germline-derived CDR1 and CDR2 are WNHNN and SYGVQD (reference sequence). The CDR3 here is CASSRDYQETQYF. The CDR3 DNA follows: TGCGCCAGCAGCCGGGACTACCAAGAGACCCAGTACTTC.

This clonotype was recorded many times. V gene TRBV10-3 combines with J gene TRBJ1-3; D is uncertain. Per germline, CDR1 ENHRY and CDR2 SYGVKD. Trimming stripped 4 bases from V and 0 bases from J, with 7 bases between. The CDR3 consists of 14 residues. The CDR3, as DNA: TGTGCCATCAGTGGGGGATACTCTGGAAACACCATATATTTT. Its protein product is CAISGGYSGNTIYF.

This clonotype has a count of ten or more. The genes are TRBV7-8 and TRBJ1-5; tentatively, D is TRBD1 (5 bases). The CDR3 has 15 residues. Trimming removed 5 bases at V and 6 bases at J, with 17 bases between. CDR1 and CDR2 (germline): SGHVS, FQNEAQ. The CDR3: CASSPGEGQGQPQHF. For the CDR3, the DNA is TGTGCCAGCAGCCCCGGTGAGGGGCAAGGTCAGCCCCAGCATTTT.

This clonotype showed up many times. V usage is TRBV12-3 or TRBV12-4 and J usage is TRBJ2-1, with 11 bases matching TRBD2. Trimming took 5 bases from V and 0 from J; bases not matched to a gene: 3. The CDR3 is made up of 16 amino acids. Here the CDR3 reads CASSTTSGASYNEQFF. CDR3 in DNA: TGTGCCAGCAGTACGACTAGCGGGGCCTCCTACAATGAGCAGTTCTTC.

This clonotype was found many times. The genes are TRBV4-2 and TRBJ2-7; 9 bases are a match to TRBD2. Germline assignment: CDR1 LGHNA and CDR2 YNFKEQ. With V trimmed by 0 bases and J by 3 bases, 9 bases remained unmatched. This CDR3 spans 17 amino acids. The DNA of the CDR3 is TGTGCCAGCAGCCAAGATGGTAGCAGCGGGGGGCACTACGAGCAGTACTTC. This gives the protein CASSQDGSSGGHYEQYF.

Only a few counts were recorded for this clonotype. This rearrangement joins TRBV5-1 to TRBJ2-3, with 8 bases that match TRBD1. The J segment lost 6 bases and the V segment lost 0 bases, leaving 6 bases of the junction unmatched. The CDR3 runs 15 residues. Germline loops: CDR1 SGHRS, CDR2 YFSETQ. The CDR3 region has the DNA TGCGCCAGCAGCTTGGCACGGCAGGGGGCGGATACGCAGTATTTT. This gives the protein CASSLARQGADTQYF.

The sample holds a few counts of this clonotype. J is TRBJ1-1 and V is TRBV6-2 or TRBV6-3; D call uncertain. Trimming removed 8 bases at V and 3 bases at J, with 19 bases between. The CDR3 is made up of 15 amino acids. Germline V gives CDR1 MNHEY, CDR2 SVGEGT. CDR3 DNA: TGTGCCAGCCACGCCGGGGATCGTAGCCACACTGAAGCTTTCTTT. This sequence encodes CASHAGDRSHTEAFF.

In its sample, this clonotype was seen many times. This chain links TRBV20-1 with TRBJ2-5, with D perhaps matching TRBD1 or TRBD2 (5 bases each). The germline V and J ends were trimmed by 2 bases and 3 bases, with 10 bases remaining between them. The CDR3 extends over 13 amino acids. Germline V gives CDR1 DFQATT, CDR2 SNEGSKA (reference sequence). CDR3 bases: TGCAGTGCTAGATTGATGGGGGAAGAGACCCAGTACTTC. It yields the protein CSARLMGEETQYF.

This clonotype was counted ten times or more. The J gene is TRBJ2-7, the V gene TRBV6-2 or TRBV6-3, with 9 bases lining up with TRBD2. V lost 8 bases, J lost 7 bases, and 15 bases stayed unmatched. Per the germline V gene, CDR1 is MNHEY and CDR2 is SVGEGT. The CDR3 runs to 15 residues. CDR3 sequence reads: CASYPRASGTREQYF. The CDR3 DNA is TGTGCCAGCTACCCCCGGGCTAGCGGGACTCGGGAGCAGTACTTC.